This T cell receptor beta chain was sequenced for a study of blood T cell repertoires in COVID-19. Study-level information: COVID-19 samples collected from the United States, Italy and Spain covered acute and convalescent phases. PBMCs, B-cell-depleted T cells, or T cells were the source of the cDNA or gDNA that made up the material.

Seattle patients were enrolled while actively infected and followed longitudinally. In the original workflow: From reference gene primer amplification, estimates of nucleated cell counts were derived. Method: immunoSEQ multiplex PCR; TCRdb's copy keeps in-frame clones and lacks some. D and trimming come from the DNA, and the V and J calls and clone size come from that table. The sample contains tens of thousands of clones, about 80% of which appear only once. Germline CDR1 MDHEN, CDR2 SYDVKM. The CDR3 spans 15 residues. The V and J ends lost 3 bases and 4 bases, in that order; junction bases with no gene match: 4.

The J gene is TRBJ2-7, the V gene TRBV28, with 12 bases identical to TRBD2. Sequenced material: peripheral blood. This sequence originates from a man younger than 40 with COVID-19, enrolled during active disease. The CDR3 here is CASSLATSGRYEQYF. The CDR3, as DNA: TGTGCCAGCAGTTTGGCCACTAGCGGGAGGTACGAGCAGTACTTC.